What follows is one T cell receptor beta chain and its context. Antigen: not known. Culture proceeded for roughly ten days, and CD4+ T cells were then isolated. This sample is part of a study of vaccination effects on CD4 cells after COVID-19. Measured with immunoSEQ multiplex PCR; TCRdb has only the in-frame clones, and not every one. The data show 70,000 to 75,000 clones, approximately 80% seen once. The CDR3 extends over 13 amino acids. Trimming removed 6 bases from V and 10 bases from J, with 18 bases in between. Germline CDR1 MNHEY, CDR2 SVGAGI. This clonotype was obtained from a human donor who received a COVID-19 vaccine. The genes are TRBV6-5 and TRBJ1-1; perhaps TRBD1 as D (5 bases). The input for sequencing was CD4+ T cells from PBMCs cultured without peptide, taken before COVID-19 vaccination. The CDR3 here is CASSPGPNGGAFF. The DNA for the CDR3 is TGTGCCAGCAGCCCGGGGCCAAATGGGGGAGCTTTCTTT.